This entry features one TCR beta chain sequence. Its antigen is undetermined. These data belong to a study of identical twins. Using its own MiXCR run on the 5' RACE reads, TCRdb lists one record per CDR3 protein. Of approximately 600,000 distinct CDR3 sequences listed, approximately 9.6% are singletons. Germline-derived CDR1 and CDR2 are SGHDT and YYEEEE. Trimming took 1 base from V and 4 from J; bases not matched to a gene: 4. The CDR3 sequence is 16 residues long. Overall study results and limits: Within cord blood, abundant beta clonotypes carried fewer insertions, but memory repertoires showed no such trend. Analyses of zero insertions could be partly confounded by invariant MAIT and iNKT cells. Without tracking the same donors, conclusions rested on cross-sectional statistical analysis.

The same data also went into a second study, on yellow fever vaccine responses in identical twins.

V usage is TRBV5-6 and J usage is TRBJ2-2; 10 bases agree with TRBD2. The origin of this receptor is a woman younger than 30 in good health. Sequenced material: PBMCs. CDR3 in amino acids: CASSLSLAGATGELFF. The CDR3 DNA sequence: TGTGCCAGCAGCTTGTCTCTAGCGGGAGCCACCGGGGAGCTGTTTTTT.